Listed here are 5 T cell receptor beta chains from one sample, sequenced in a study of ipilimumab plus nivolumab after autologous stem cell transplantation. Only in-frame clones appear in the TCRdb table, and some are missing; sequencing was by immunoSEQ multiplex PCR. The profile shows about 43,000 clones, around nine tenths of them singletons. The sample was PBMCs, taken in a trial of ipilimumab plus nivolumab as post-transplant consolidation. These receptors were obtained from a male donor with multiple myeloma.

This chain joins TRBV7-3 and TRBJ2-3; 8 nucleotides line up with TRBD2. The CDR3 has 17 residues. The V and J ends lost 2 bases and 1 base, in that order; junction bases with no gene match: 8. Per germline, CDR1 SGHTA and CDR2 FQGTGA. As DNA, the CDR3 is TGTGCCAGCAGCTTAGGGACCGCGGGGGGCCGCACAGATACGCAGTATTTT. Translation: CASSLGTAGGRTDTQYF.

Only one count was recorded for this clone. The chain couples TRBV7-3 to TRBJ2-7, with D hard to call. The ends were cut back, 5 bases at V and 4 bases at J, with 9 bases in the middle. The CDR3 loop spans 12 amino acids. Germline V lookup: CDR1 SGHTA, CDR2 FQGTGA. As DNA, the CDR3 is TGTGCCAGCAGCCCCAATTCTTACGAGCAGTACTTC. Its translation is CASSPNSYEQYF.

The chain combines TRBV4-1 with TRBJ2-7; 15 nucleotides line up with TRBD2. This CDR3 is 16 amino acids long. Trimming at V came to 4 bases and at J to 2 bases, leaving 3 bases not matched to a gene. Germline lookup yields CDR1 MGHRA and CDR2 YSYEKL. The CDR3 nucleotides are TGCGCCAGCAGCCGAGGACTAGCGGGAGGGGCCTACGAGCAGTACTTC. It yields the protein CASSRGLAGGAYEQYF.

The chain employs TRBV18 and TRBJ1-2; D may be TRBD1 (6 bases). Germline loops: CDR1 KGHSH, CDR2 LQKENI. This CDR3 is built from 13 residues. Trimming removed 5 bases at V and 3 bases at J, with 10 bases between. CDR3 residues: CASSGQRDYGYTF. CDR3 coding DNA: TGTGCCAGCTCAGGACAGCGAGACTATGGCTACACCTTC.

The rearrangement joins TRBV28 to TRBJ2-5; 7 nucleotides align to TRBD1. Germline V gene sequence: CDR1 MDHEN, CDR2 SYDVKM. The CDR3 covers 12 residues. Germline trimming cut 7 bases from V and 11 bases from J; bases unmatched to any gene: 10. The CDR3 reads CASTEGAGEQYF. DNA of the CDR3: TGTGCCAGCACCGAGGGGGCTGGTGAGCAGTACTTC.